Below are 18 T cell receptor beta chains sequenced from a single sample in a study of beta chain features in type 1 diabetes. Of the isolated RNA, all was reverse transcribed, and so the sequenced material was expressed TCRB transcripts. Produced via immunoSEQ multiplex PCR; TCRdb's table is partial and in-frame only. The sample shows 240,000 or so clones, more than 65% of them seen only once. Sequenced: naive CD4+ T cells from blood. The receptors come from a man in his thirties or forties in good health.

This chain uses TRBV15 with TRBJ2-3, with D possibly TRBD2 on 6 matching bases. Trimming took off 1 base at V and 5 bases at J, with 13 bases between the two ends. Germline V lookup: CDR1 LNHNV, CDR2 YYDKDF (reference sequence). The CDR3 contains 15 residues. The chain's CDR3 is CATSRGDFSLDTQYF. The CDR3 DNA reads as TGTGCCACCAGCAGAGGGGACTTCAGCTTAGATACGCAGTATTTT.

The CDR3 coding sequence is TGTGCCAGCAGCCCGATATGGGACTATGGCTACACCTTC. Translated, it gives CASSPIWDYGYTF. The V call is TRBV11-2, the J call TRBJ1-2; D gene uncertain. CDR1 is SGHAT and CDR2 is FQNNGV in the germline V gene. The CDR3 extends over 13 amino acids. The germline V and J ends were trimmed by 5 bases and 3 bases, with 10 bases remaining between them.

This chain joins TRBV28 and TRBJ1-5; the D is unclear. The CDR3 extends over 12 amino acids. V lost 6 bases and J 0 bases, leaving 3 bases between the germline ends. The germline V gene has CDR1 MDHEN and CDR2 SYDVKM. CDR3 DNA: TGTGCCAGCAGCTATAGCAATCAGCCCCAGCATTTT. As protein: CASSYSNQPQHF.

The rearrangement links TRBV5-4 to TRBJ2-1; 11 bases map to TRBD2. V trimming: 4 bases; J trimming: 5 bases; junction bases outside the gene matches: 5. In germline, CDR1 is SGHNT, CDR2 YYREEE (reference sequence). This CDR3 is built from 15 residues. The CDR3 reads CASSGGTSGHNEQFF. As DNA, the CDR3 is TGTGCCAGCAGCGGTGGGACTAGCGGTCACAATGAGCAGTTCTTC.

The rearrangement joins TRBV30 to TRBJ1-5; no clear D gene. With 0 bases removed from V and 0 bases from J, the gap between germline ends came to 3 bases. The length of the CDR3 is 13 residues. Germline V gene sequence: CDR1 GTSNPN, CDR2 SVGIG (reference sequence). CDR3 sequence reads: CAWSVNSNQPQHF. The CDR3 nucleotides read TGTGCCTGGAGTGTAAATAGCAATCAGCCCCAGCATTTT.

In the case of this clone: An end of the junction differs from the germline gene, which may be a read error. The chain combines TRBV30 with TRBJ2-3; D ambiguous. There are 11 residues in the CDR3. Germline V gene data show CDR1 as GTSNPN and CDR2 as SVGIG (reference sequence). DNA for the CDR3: TGTGCCTGGAGTGTTCTGGGCCCCCCGGATTTT. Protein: CAWSVLGPPDF.

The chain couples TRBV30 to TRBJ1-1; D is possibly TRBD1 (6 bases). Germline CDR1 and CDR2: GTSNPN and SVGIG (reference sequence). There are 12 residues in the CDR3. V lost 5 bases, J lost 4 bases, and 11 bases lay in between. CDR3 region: CAWERQATEAFF. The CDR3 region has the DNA TGTGCCTGGGAAAGACAGGCCACTGAAGCTTTCTTT.

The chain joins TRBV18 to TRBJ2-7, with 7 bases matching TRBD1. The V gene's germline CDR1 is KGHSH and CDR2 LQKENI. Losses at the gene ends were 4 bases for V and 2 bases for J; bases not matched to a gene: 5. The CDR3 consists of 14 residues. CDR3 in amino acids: CASSHRDRAYEQYF. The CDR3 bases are TGTGCCAGCTCACACCGGGACAGAGCCTACGAGCAGTACTTC.

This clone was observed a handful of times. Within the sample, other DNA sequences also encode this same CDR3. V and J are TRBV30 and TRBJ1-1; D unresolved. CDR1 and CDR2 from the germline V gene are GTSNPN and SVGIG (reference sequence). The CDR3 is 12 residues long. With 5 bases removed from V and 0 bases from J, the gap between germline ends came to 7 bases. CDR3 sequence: CAWGRVNTEAFF. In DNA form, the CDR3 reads TGTGCCTGGGGGCGGGTGAACACTGAAGCTTTCTTT.

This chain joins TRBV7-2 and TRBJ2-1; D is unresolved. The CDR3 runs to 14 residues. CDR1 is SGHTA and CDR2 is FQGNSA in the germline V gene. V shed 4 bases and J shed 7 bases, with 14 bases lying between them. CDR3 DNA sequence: TGTGCCAGCAGCTCCCCCTGGGATGGGAATGAGCAGTTCTTC. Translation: CASSSPWDGNEQFF. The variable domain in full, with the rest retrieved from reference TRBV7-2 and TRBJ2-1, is GAGVSQSPSNKVTEKGKDVELRCDPISGHTALYWYRQSLGQGLEFLIYFQGNSAPDKSGLPSDRFSAERTGGSVSTLTIQRTQQEDSAVYLCASSSPWDGNEQFFGPGTRLTVL.

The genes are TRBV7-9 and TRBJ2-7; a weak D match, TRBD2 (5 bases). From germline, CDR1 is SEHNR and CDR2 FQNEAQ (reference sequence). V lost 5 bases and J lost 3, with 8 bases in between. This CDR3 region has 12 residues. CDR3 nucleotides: TGTGCCAGCAGCCCTGACTACTACGAGCAGTACTTC. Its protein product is CASSPDYYEQYF.

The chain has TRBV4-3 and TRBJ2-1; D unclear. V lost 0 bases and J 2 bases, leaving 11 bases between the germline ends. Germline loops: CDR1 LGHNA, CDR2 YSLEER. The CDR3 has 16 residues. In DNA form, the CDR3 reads TGCGCCAGCAGCCAAGACTGGGCAGGAGCCTACAATGAGCAGTTCTTC. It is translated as CASSQDWAGAYNEQFF.

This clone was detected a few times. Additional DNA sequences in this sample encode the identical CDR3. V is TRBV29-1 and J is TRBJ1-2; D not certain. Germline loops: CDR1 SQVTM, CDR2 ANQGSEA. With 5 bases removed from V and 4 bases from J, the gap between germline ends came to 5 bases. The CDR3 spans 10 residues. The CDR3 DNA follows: TGCAGCGTTAGTTCCTATGGCTACACCTTC. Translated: CSVSSYGYTF. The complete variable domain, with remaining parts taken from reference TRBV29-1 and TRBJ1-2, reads SAVISQKPSRDICQRGTSLTIQCQVDSQVTMMFWYRQQPGQSLTLIATANQGSEATYESGFVIDKFPISRPNLTFSTLTVSNMSPEDSSIYLCSVSSYGYTFGSGTRLTVV.

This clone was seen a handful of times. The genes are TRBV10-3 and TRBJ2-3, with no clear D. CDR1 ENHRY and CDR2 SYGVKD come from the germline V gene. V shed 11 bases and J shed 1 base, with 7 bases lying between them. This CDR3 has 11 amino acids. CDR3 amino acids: CAASGTDTQYF. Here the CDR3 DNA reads TGTGCCGCATCAGGCACAGATACGCAGTATTTT.

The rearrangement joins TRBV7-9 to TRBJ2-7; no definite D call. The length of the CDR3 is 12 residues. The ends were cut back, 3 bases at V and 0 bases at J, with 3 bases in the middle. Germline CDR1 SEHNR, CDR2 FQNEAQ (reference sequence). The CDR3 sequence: CASSFDSYEQYF. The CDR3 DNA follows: TGTGCCAGCAGCTTTGACTCCTACGAGCAGTACTTC.

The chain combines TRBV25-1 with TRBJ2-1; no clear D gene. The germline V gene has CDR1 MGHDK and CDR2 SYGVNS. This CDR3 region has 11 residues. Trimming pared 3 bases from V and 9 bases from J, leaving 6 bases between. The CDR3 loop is CASSEIFEQFF. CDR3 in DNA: TGTGCCAGCAGTGAGATCTTTGAGCAGTTCTTC.

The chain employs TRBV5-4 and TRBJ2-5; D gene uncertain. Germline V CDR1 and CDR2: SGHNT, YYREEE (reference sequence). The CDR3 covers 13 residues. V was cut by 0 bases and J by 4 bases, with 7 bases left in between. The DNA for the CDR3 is TGTGCCAGCAGCTTGGTAACGGGAGAGACCCAGTACTTC. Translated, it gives CASSLVTGETQYF.

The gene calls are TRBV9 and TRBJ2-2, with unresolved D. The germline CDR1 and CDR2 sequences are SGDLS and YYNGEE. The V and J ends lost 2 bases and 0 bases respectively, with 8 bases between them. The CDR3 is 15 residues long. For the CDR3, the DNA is TGTGCCAGCAGCGTTGAGGTGGCGAACACCGGGGAGCTGTTTTTT. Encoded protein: CASSVEVANTGELFF.